Each of the 8 T cell receptor beta chains below was sequenced from the same sample in a study of Graves' ophthalmopathy and Graves' hyperthyroidism. Amplifying from RNA transcripts, the study obtained TCR beta CDR3 regions. An opening RT-PCR round employed HTBI primers and preceded a second-round multiplex PCR. TCRdb analysed the multiplex PCR reads with MiXCR anew, one entry per CDR3 protein. Of around 670,000 distinct CDR3 sequences in the sample, roughly 41% were seen once. The specimen was peripheral blood. Source of these receptors: an adult man with Graves' ophthalmopathy.

This chain uses TRBV12-3 or TRBV12-4 with TRBJ2-6; D might be TRBD1 (6 bases). With 6 bases removed from V and 4 bases from J, the gap between germline ends came to 19 bases. The CDR3 is made up of 17 amino acids. Here the CDR3 DNA reads TGTGCCAGCAGCCTACCTTTGAGGGGGAGAGGGGCCAACGTCCTGACTTTC. It yields the protein CASSLPLRGRGANVLTF.

This clonotype was picked up many times. The chain uses TRBV15 and TRBJ2-5; D not resolved. The germline V and J ends were trimmed by 0 bases and 8 bases, with 7 bases remaining between them. From germline, CDR1 is LNHNV and CDR2 YYDKDF (reference sequence). This CDR3 has 12 amino acids. The CDR3 DNA sequence: TGTGCCACCAGCAGAGATGGTGCTACCCAGTACTTC. The encoded protein is CATSRDGATQYF.

V usage is TRBV15 and J usage is TRBJ2-7, with 10 bases matching TRBD2. The J call may be in error: the DNA end matches TRBJ2-1 better. The length of the CDR3 is 16 residues. Germline V gene data show CDR1 as LNHNV and CDR2 as YYDKDF (reference sequence). The CDR3 is CATSTKLAGLYNEQFF. The CDR3 coding sequence is TGTGCCACCAGCACTAAACTAGCGGGGTTATACAATGAGCAGTTCTTC.

The CDR3 DNA follows: TGTGCCAGCAGTTCGGGGGCTCCCTCCTATAATTCACCCCTCCACTTT. Translated: CASSSGAPSYNSPLHF. The V call is TRBV2, the J call TRBJ1-6; tentatively, D is TRBD1 (6 bases). The CDR3 is 16 amino acids. Germline V CDR1 and CDR2: SNHLY, FYNNEI. V gave up 5 bases and J gave up 0 bases, with 11 bases separating them.

This clonotype was seen more than once but under ten times. The chain uses TRBV24-1 and TRBJ1-2; a possible D gene is TRBD1 (5 bases). The germline CDR1 and CDR2 sequences are KGHDR and SFDVKD. V lost 4 bases, J lost 2 bases, and 16 bases lay in between. CDR3 size: 16 residues. CDR3 coding DNA: TGTGCCACCAGTGACCCTAGGGACGGGGTAAACTATGGCTACACCTTC. Residues: CATSDPRDGVNYGYTF.

This sequence joins TRBV20-1 and TRBJ1-5, with a tentative D call TRBD1 (5 bases). This CDR3 region has 11 residues. Trimming took off 5 bases at V and 4 bases at J, with 6 bases between the two ends. CDR1 DFQATT and CDR2 SNEGSKA come from the germline V gene (reference sequence). CDR3 DNA: TGCAGTGCTGCAGGGAATCAGCCCCAGCATTTT. This sequence encodes CSAAGNQPQHF.

The chain joins TRBV6-5 to TRBJ2-7, with D tentatively TRBD1 (6 bases). Germline lookup yields CDR1 MNHEY and CDR2 SVGAGI. V lost 5 bases to trimming and J lost 6 bases, with 20 bases between them. The CDR3 consists of 15 residues. Here the CDR3 reads CASSRRGETGPEQYF. Written as DNA, the CDR3 is TGTGCCAGCAGTAGACGAGGGGAGACAGGTCCCGAGCAGTACTTC.

V usage is TRBV20-1 and J usage is TRBJ2-5; D call uncertain. The CDR3 covers 12 residues. Trimming shortened V by 0 bases and J by 5 bases, and 7 bases separated the two germline ends. The germline CDR1 and CDR2 sequences are DFQATT and SNEGSKA (reference sequence). The CDR3 bases are TGCAGTGCTAGAGATCGTCGTGAGACCCAGTACTTC. This gives the protein CSARDRRETQYF.